These 3 T cell receptor beta chains were all obtained from the same sample, sequenced in a study of blood T cell repertoires in COVID-19. The data were produced by immunoSEQ multiplex PCR, yet TCRdb's version contains in-frame clones alone and is incomplete. The sample has 95,000 to 150,000 clones, around 87% seen once; the top ten hold approximately 3.9%. The source material was peripheral blood. The source of these receptors is a woman in her sixties with COVID-19, enrolled during active disease.

This clone showed up just once. This rearrangement joins TRBV19 to TRBJ2-1; 14 bases align to TRBD2. Germline CDR1 and CDR2: LNHDA and SQIVND (reference sequence). The junction had 6 bases not matched to a gene; V was cut back by 5 bases and J by 9 bases. The CDR3 length is 15 residues. CDR3: CASSPGTSGGTEQFF. CDR3 bases: TGTGCCAGTAGTCCCGGGACTAGCGGGGGCACTGAGCAGTTCTTC. Full variable domain (missing parts from reference TRBV19 and TRBJ2-1): DGGITQSPKYLFRKEGQNVTLSCEQNLNHDAMYWYRQDPGQGLRLIYYSQIVNDFQKGDIAEGYSVSREKKESFPLTVTSAQKNPTAFYLCASSPGTSGGTEQFFGPGTRLTVL.

This chain connects TRBV7-2 to TRBJ2-3; 8 nucleotides agree with TRBD1. The trim removed 1 base at V and 3 bases at J, leaving 6 bases unmatched. Germline V CDR1 and CDR2: SGHTA, FQGNSA. This CDR3 spans 16 amino acids. The CDR3 protein is CASSLGGQGATDTQYF. CDR3 DNA sequence: TGTGCCAGCAGCTTAGGAGGACAGGGAGCGACAGATACGCAGTATTTT.

This chain uses TRBV7-2 with TRBJ2-3; TRBD2 matches 10 bases. V lost 5 bases to trimming and J lost 0 bases; unmatched junction nucleotides: 8. This CDR3 comprises 17 residues. The germline gives CDR1 SGHTA, CDR2 FQGNSA. CDR3 in DNA: TGTGCCAGCAGCCGTAGGCTAGCGGGGGTTAGCACAGATACGCAGTATTTT. Translated: CASSRRLAGVSTDTQYF.